One sample yielded the 15 T cell receptor beta chains listed below, sequenced in a study of blood T cells in healthy people across ages. PCR was performed a second time for about 6 to 11 cycles using a sample-barcoded 5' primer and a J-beta primer mix. Via MiXCR, TCRdb re-called the 5' RACE reads, giving one row per CDR3 protein. The sample shows some 1.8 million distinct CDR3 sequences, 39% of them seen only once. Sequenced material: blood. The receptors were gathered from a human donor in good health.

The gene calls are TRBV7-2 and TRBJ1-1; D gene uncertain. V gave up 3 bases and J gave up 6 bases, with 8 bases separating them. Germline V gives CDR1 SGHTA, CDR2 FQGNSA. The CDR3 has 12 amino acids. The CDR3 loop is CASSFLWSEAFF. The CDR3 nucleotides read TGTGCCAGCAGCTTCCTATGGTCTGAAGCTTTCTTT.

The table lists this clonotype with a count of one. This chain connects TRBV18 to TRBJ2-5; D ambiguous. The CDR3 loop spans 14 amino acids. Germline lookup yields CDR1 KGHSH and CDR2 LQKENI. Trimming removed 1 base at V and 0 bases at J, with 6 bases between. The chain's CDR3 is CASSPQKDQETQYF. In DNA, the CDR3 is TGTGCCAGCTCACCACAGAAGGACCAAGAGACCCAGTACTTC.

The V gene is TRBV7-2, the J gene TRBJ1-1; D is perhaps TRBD1 (6 bases). The V end was cut by 5 bases, the J end by 1 base, with 14 bases between. CDR1 is SGHTA, CDR2 FQGNSA, per germline. There are 15 residues in the CDR3. In DNA, the CDR3 is TGTGCCAGCAGCACCCAGACAGGCGCGAACACTGAAGCTTTCTTT. Its translation is CASSTQTGANTEAFF.

Written as DNA, the CDR3 is TGCGCCAGCAGTTCAGTAGGGACAGGGTCGTTCACAGATACGCAGTATTTT. Protein sequence: CASSSVGTGSFTDTQYF. The rearrangement joins TRBV5-1 to TRBJ2-3, with 9 bases that match TRBD1. Germline lookup yields CDR1 SGHRS and CDR2 YFSETQ. V shed 5 bases, J shed 2 bases, and the junction held 12 bases outside the gene matches. The CDR3 covers 17 residues.

Of note for this clonotype: The junction departs from germline at one end; a sequencing error may be responsible. The chain links TRBV7-2 to TRBJ2-1; 7 bases map to TRBD1. The germline V gene encodes CDR1 SGHTA and CDR2 FQGNSA. The CDR3 consists of 13 residues. The chain's CDR3 is CDSSVDRDSEQFF. The CDR3 DNA reads TGTGACAGCAGCGTAGACAGGGATAGTGAGCAGTTCTTC.

The table lists this clonotype with a few counts. The chain uses TRBV20-1 and TRBJ2-1; 12 nucleotides agree with TRBD2. The germline gives CDR1 DFQATT, CDR2 SNEGSKA (reference sequence). The CDR3 covers 13 residues. J was trimmed by 6 bases and V by 5 bases; bases with no gene match: 2. CDR3 DNA sequence: TGCAGTGCTCTAGCGGGGGGGGTCAATGAGCAGTTCTTC. Its protein is CSALAGGVNEQFF.

This clonotype was found many times. The rearrangement links TRBV12-3 or TRBV12-4 to TRBJ2-1; maybe TRBD2 (6 bases). The CDR3 has 15 residues. V was clipped by 11 bases and J by 0 bases, with 17 bases between them. DNA of the CDR3: TGTGCCTCCAGCCGGGGACTGAGCTCCTACAATGAGCAGTTCTTC. Its translation: CASSRGLSSYNEQFF.

A single count supports this clonotype. The chain recombines TRBV5-1 with TRBJ2-3; 12 bases are shared with TRBD2. CDR1 SGHRS and CDR2 YFSETQ come from the germline V gene. Unmatched junction bases numbered 7, after V lost 4 bases and J lost 4 bases. The CDR3 consists of 16 residues. CDR3 DNA sequence: TGCGCCAGCAGCCTACAACTAGCGGGGGGCGCAGATACGCAGTATTTT. Translating gives CASSLQLAGGADTQYF.

This clonotype was seen a handful of times. The CDR3 sequence is CATSRVGGSGANVLTF. The CDR3 DNA reads as TGTGCCACCAGCAGAGTTGGGGGATCTGGGGCCAACGTCCTGACTTTC. This chain uses TRBV15 with TRBJ2-6; possibly TRBD1 or TRBD2 for D (5 bases each). The CDR3 covers 16 residues. The V gene's germline CDR1 is LNHNV and CDR2 YYDKDF (reference sequence). Trimming stripped 1 base from V and 1 base from J, with 8 bases between.

The chain recombines TRBV7-9 with TRBJ1-2; 9 nucleotides agree with TRBD1. The CDR3 loop spans 14 amino acids. Trimming took 5 bases from V and 7 from J; bases not matched to a gene: 8. Germline loops: CDR1 SEHNR, CDR2 FQNEAQ (reference sequence). This CDR3 is CASSVDRGYPGYTF. In DNA form, the CDR3 reads TGTGCCAGCAGCGTTGACAGGGGGTATCCTGGCTACACCTTC.

The V gene is TRBV5-1, the J gene TRBJ1-4; possible D gene TRBD1, 5 bases. V lost 3 bases and J lost 8, with 17 bases in between. CDR1 and CDR2 (germline): SGHRS, YFSETQ. CDR3 length: 15 amino acids. For the CDR3, the DNA is TGCGCCAGCAGCTCGAGTATCAGGGATCAGGAAAAACTGTTTTTT. It yields the protein CASSSSIRDQEKLFF.

The J gene is TRBJ2-3, the V gene TRBV11-2, with a tentative D call TRBD2 (5 bases). With 1 base removed from V and 2 bases from J, the gap between germline ends came to 13 bases. This CDR3 has 16 residues. CDR1 and CDR2 from the germline V gene are SGHAT and FQNNGV. The CDR3 bases are TGTGCCAGCAGCTTAGTCTTGGGGAGCCACACAGATACGCAGTATTTT. Translating it yields CASSLVLGSHTDTQYF.

The sample holds a few counts of this clonotype. The chain joins TRBV5-1 to TRBJ1-1; perhaps TRBD1 as D (5 bases). Germline values: CDR1 SGHRS, CDR2 YFSETQ. Deletions cut 6 bases from V and 1 base from J, with 13 bases between. This CDR3 spans 14 amino acids. The CDR3 here is CASKPLTGNTEAFF. CDR3 coding DNA: TGCGCCAGCAAACCTTTAACAGGGAACACTGAAGCTTTCTTT.

This clonotype was detected a few times. The genes are TRBV7-3 and TRBJ2-1, with a possible D match to TRBD1 (6 bases). Germline loops: CDR1 SGHTA, CDR2 FQGTGA. V lost 5 bases and J lost 9, with 17 bases in between. The CDR3 length is 14 residues. In DNA, the CDR3 is TGTGCCAGCAGCCGATGGGACACCGATGGTGAGCAGTTCTTC. It is translated as CASSRWDTDGEQFF.

The V gene is TRBV7-2, the J gene TRBJ1-2; TRBD1 is a possible D gene (5 bases). Trimming took off 1 base at V and 8 bases at J, with 14 bases between the two ends. The CDR3 totals 14 residues. CDR1 is SGHTA and CDR2 is FQGNSA in the germline V gene. The CDR3 bases are TGTGCCAGCAGCTTAGGGCCAGAGGGGCACGGCTACACCTTC. Protein product: CASSLGPEGHGYTF.